The sequence of this T cell receptor (beta chain) was determined in a study of T cell responses to AZD1222 COVID-19 vaccine. Clones were read by immunoSEQ multiplex PCR, and TCRdb kept only the in-frame ones, dropping some. The sample carries 95,000 to 110,000 clones, 90% recorded once. The CDR3 length is 14 residues. Trimming stripped 2 bases from V and 4 bases from J, with 11 bases between. Germline V gives CDR1 MNHNY, CDR2 SVGAGI (reference sequence). Details on this clone: Its target is unknown.

General study findings and limits: No day 14 peak samples; only post-peak repertoires were characterized. Recipients of AZD1222 seropositive at baseline numbered only 6 or 7.

J is TRBJ1-2 and V is TRBV6-6, with D tentatively TRBD1 (5 bases). Material: peripheral blood, obtained on day 0 of AZD1222 vaccination. This TCR was recovered from an adult in good health. The CDR3 region has the DNA TGTGCCAGCAGTTACCGCGGGGGGGGCTATGGCTACACCTTC. Translation gives CASSYRGGGYGYTF.